This T cell receptor beta chain was sequenced in a study of OX40 agonist ivuxolimab in advanced cancers. With respect to the entire study: The costimulatory receptor OX40 (CD134) was targeted by ivuxolimab, a fully human IgG2 agonistic monoclonal antibody. Intravenous ivuxolimab was administered to patients every 2 weeks at six dose levels: 0.01, 0.1, 0.3, 1.5, 3 and 10 mg/kg. Of the approximately 50 patients in dose escalation, about 20 had hepatocellular carcinoma, approximately 15 had melanoma, 9 had renal cell carcinoma and 9 had head and neck cancer. In the dose-escalation cohort, 75% to 85% of patients were male, and the mean age was around 65 years with a range of 23 to 79. Patients were allowed to have had prior anti-PD-1, anti-PD-L1 or anti-CTLA-4 therapy, and around 43% of the dose-escalation patients had been treated with checkpoint inhibitors. Partial responses occurred in three dose-escalation patients: two with cutaneous melanoma and one with hepatocellular carcinoma. The purpose of peripheral TCRbeta sequencing was to test whether ivuxolimab changed TCR sequence diversity and led to clonal T-cell expansion. The paper covers the monotherapy dose-escalation part of the phase I ivuxolimab trial, which included N ≈ 50 patients. Study-wide conclusions, independent of this receptor: At doses of 0.1 to 3.0 mg/kg, clonal expansion of both CD4+ and CD8+ blood T cells was observed from baseline to week 6. Partial responders in the 0.1-3.0 mg/kg groups had among the lowest normalized peripheral clonal expansion, especially among CD8+ T cells. After ivuxolimab, expanded clones were on average more numerous among CD8+ T cells than among CD4+ T cells. Low levels of normalized T-cell clonal expansion were also seen in some patients who did not respond. The antigen specificity of the clonally expanded peripheral T cells was not determined.

CDR1 and CDR2, looked up from the germline V gene (reference sequence), are MNHEY and SMNVEV. V and J lose 4 bases and 5 bases, and a span of 15 bases separates them. The CDR3 has 14 amino acids, counting the end cysteine and phenylalanine. Only the CDR3 DNA is retained, 42 bases long and in frame from the first base. A note on this clone: Its recognized antigen is unknown. The sample holds no much larger clone one base away, and base qualities are not on file.

Genomic DNA was extracted from sorted cells for sequencing of the TCRbeta CDR3 region. TCRbeta CDR3 regions were sequenced using the immunoSEQ Assay. TCRdb holds this immuneACCESS table with in-frame rearrangements only. Some clones are missing; in checked studies, unresolved V genes explain under half, and the rest has no known cause. This sample is represented by about 46,000 clones; about 79% of them were singletons. The ten largest clones add up to about 1.8% of the sample. The trial excluded patients who had a history of autoimmune disease or who were on systemic immunosuppression. Peripheral blood for TCR sequencing was collected from all dose cohorts at baseline, on cycle 4 day 1, and on cycle 7 day 1. The samples were taken from a phase I, first-in-human, multicenter, open-label dose-escalation trial of ivuxolimab. The trial enrolled adults with locally advanced or metastatic head and neck squamous cell, hepatocellular, melanoma or renal cell carcinoma. Before TCR sequencing, CD4+ T cells and CD8+ T cells from peripheral blood were sorted into separate populations.

The TCR was taken from an adult with an advanced solid tumor such as melanoma, head and neck, liver or kidney cancer. In this chain, TRBV27 is recombined with TRBJ2-7; perhaps TRBD2 is the D gene, with 6 bases matching. The sequencing here drew on CD4+ or CD8+ T cells sorted from blood, taken in a trial of the OX40 agonist ivuxolimab. The encoded CDR3 is CASSSATSFHEQYF. The DNA is as follows: TGTGCCAGCAGTTCCGCGACTAGTTTCCACGAGCAGTACTTC.